A single sample gave rise to the 25 T cell receptor beta chains below, sequenced in a study of CD8+ T cells in alopecia areata. Sequencing relied on a cDNA template that was reverse transcribed from extracted RNA. Assay: immunoSEQ multiplex PCR; the TCRdb copy retains only in-frame clones and omits some. The sample consists of 150,000 to 180,000 clones, 40% to 60% of them appearing once. Sequenced material: CD8+ T cells sorted from blood, taken at week 0. The receptors shown here come from a human donor with alopecia areata.

This clone was observed a few times. The CDR3: CASSPPAGASYNEQFF. In DNA, the CDR3 is TGTGCCAGCAGCCCGCCAGCGGGGGCCTCCTACAATGAGCAGTTCTTC. This chain connects TRBV7-9 to TRBJ2-1, with TRBD2 matching 8 bases. Trimming cost V 5 bases and J 0 bases; bases outside gene matches: 6. The CDR3 runs 16 residues. Per the germline V gene, CDR1 is SEHNR and CDR2 is FQNEAQ (reference sequence).

The chain recombines TRBV27 with TRBJ2-1, with D maybe TRBD2 (6 bases). The CDR3 sequence is 14 residues long. Trimming left V 3 bases short and J 1 base short, with 7 bases between. Germline V gene sequence: CDR1 MNHEY, CDR2 SMNVEV (reference sequence). CDR3 region: CASSFGGSYNEQFF. The DNA for the CDR3 is TGTGCCAGCAGTTTTGGGGGGTCCTACAATGAGCAGTTCTTC.

This clone has just a few counts. This chain connects TRBV29-1 to TRBJ2-1, with D maybe TRBD1 (6 bases). This CDR3 contains 14 residues. Germline assignment: CDR1 SQVTM and CDR2 ANQGSEA. Between the trimmed V and J ends, which lost 7 bases and 2 bases, there was a span of 15 bases. The CDR3 nucleotides are TGCAGCGCCCGTCCAGGGGCTACCTACAATGAGCAGTTCTTC. It translates to CSARPGATYNEQFF.

The chain is built from TRBV2 and TRBJ1-2, with D tentatively TRBD1 (5 bases). The V gene's germline CDR1 is SNHLY and CDR2 FYNNEI. CDR3 length: 11 amino acids. V was cut by 6 bases and J by 9 bases, with 11 bases left in between. The CDR3 sequence is CASRETVRYTF. CDR3 sequence (DNA): TGTGCCAGCAGGGAGACAGTGCGCTACACCTTC.

The J gene is TRBJ2-1, the V gene TRBV7-9; possible D gene TRBD2, 5 bases. The V gene lost 5 bases and the J gene lost 12 bases, with 20 bases spanning the gap. Germline loops: CDR1 SEHNR, CDR2 FQNEAQ (reference sequence). This CDR3 region has 14 residues. The CDR3 nucleotides read TGTGCCAGCAGCCCGAGGGATTCCCCGATAGGGCAGTTCTTC. Encoded protein: CASSPRDSPIGQFF.

The genes are TRBV20-1 and TRBJ2-1; possibly TRBD2 for D (5 bases). Germline CDR1 is DFQATT and CDR2 is SNEGSKA (reference sequence). The CDR3 spans 10 residues. V was cut by 6 bases and J by 10 bases, with 10 bases left in between. The CDR3 is CSATGKEQFF. As DNA, the CDR3 is TGCAGTGCGACCGGGAAAGAGCAGTTCTTC.

The gene calls are TRBV4-3 and TRBJ2-7; 10 bases are shared with TRBD1. J lost 8 bases, V lost 11 bases, and 15 bases had no gene match. CDR3 length equals 14 residues. Germline CDR1 reads LGHNA; CDR2 reads YSLEER. In DNA, the CDR3 is TGCGCCTCCCAAACCGGGACAGGGGAAGGTCAGCAGTACTTC. The encoded protein is CASQTGTGEGQQYF.

In its sample, this clone was seen once. This chain joins TRBV29-1 and TRBJ1-2, with a tentative D call TRBD1 (5 bases). Germline V CDR1 and CDR2: SQVTM, ANQGSEA. This CDR3 contains 15 residues. With 4 bases removed from V and 5 bases from J, the gap between germline ends came to 20 bases. CDR3 DNA: TGCAGCGTTGCCCCCGACAGCTCACTGAGATATGGCTACACCTTC. Translating it yields CSVAPDSSLRYGYTF.

This chain links TRBV29-1 with TRBJ2-2; the D is unclear. The length of the CDR3 is 16 residues. Germline V gene sequence: CDR1 SQVTM, CDR2 ANQGSEA. The V gene lost 4 bases and the J gene lost 0 bases, with 15 bases spanning the gap. This CDR3 is CSVVDSRASNTGELFF. CDR3 nucleotide sequence: TGCAGCGTTGTGGATTCTAGGGCCTCGAACACCGGGGAGCTGTTTTTT.

The V and J genes are TRBV30 and TRBJ2-2; 7 nucleotides agree with TRBD1. V dropped 8 bases and J dropped 2; count of bases not matched to a gene: 2. The CDR3 is 12 residues long. Germline V gene lookup returns CDR1 GTSNPN and CDR2 SVGIG (reference sequence). CDR3 sequence (DNA): TGTGCCGGGACAGCTAACACCGGGGAGCTGTTTTTT. Translated, it gives CAGTANTGELFF.

This chain links TRBV5-1 with TRBJ2-3; 9 bases are shared with TRBD1. Germline V CDR1 and CDR2: SGHRS, YFSETQ. After removal of 8 bases from V and 5 bases from J, the junction contained 9 bases not matched to a gene. This CDR3 has 14 residues. CDR3 region: CASRNRGRGDTQYF. The CDR3 nucleotides read TGCGCCAGTAGAAACAGGGGGCGCGGAGATACGCAGTATTTT.

The chain carries TRBV5-6 and TRBJ1-6; 7 positions match TRBD1. The CDR3 covers 15 residues. The J segment lost 10 bases and the V segment lost 4 bases, leaving 11 bases of the junction unmatched. Germline CDR1 reads SGHDT; CDR2 reads YYEEEE. This CDR3 reads CASSEPTGSGSPLHF. Here the CDR3 DNA reads TGTGCCAGCAGCGAACCGACAGGGAGTGGATCACCCCTCCACTTT.

This clone was picked up a small number of times. V usage is TRBV2 and J usage is TRBJ2-3; the D gene is possibly TRBD1 (5 bases). Trimming took 1 base from V and 0 from J, leaving 11 bases between them. The CDR3 covers 16 residues. The V gene's germline CDR1 is SNHLY and CDR2 FYNNEI. The CDR3 DNA follows: TGTGCCAGCAGTGAAGGCTGGCAGGGCAGCACAGATACGCAGTATTTT. As protein: CASSEGWQGSTDTQYF.

The table lists this clone with a few counts. The chain is built from TRBV23-1 and TRBJ1-3; D is ambiguous. TRBV23-1 falls under the ORF class, with uncertain function. The length of the CDR3 is 12 residues. Trimming removed 9 bases at V and 8 bases at J, with 14 bases between. The CDR3 region is CARLSEGYTIYF. The CDR3 DNA is TGCGCCAGGCTCTCCGAGGGCTACACCATATATTTT.

In its sample, this clone ranks as medium-sized. CDR3 bases: TGTGCCAGCAGTACCACGAACACCGGGGAGCTGTTTTTT. Translation gives CASSTTNTGELFF. The rearrangement joins TRBV6-4 to TRBJ2-2; D uncertain. Trimming removed 5 bases at V and 0 bases at J, with 4 bases between. The germline V gene has CDR1 MRHNA and CDR2 SNTAGT. The CDR3 is made up of 13 amino acids.

This clone has more than one count but fewer than ten. This chain uses TRBV4-3 with TRBJ1-1, with D uncertain. Germline V gives CDR1 LGHNA, CDR2 YSLEER. Trimming removed 0 bases at V and 1 base at J, with 9 bases between. This CDR3 is built from 15 residues. The chain's CDR3 is CASSQDVVSNTEAFF. CDR3 nucleotide sequence: TGCGCCAGCAGCCAAGATGTGGTATCGAACACTGAAGCTTTCTTT.

The genes are TRBV11-2 and TRBJ2-5; 7 bases fit TRBD2. J was trimmed by 1 base and V by 1 base; bases with no gene match: 6. The CDR3 has 16 residues. The germline V gene encodes CDR1 SGHAT and CDR2 FQNNGV. The CDR3 region has the DNA TGTGCCAGCAGCTTAGCGGGTAGCGGGCGCCAAGAGACCCAGTACTTC. Translating it yields CASSLAGSGRQETQYF.

V is TRBV4-1 and J is TRBJ2-7, with no clear D. Per germline, CDR1 MGHRA and CDR2 YSYEKL. This CDR3 region has 13 residues. The ends were cut back, 0 bases at V and 5 bases at J, with 8 bases in the middle. DNA for the CDR3: TGCGCCAGCAGCCAAGATGCGGAAGACGAGCAGTACTTC. Amino acid sequence: CASSQDAEDEQYF.

The V and J genes are TRBV6-1 and TRBJ1-2, with TRBD1 identical over 9 bases. The junction had 15 bases not matched to a gene; V was cut back by 2 bases and J by 8 bases. Germline V gene sequence: CDR1 MNHNS, CDR2 SASEGT. CDR3 length equals 17 residues. CDR3 nucleotides: TGTGCCAGCAGTGAAACCAAAAGGACAGGGGAGGAGGAAGGCTACACCTTC. Translated, it gives CASSETKRTGEEEGYTF.

This clone was recorded only once. V usage is TRBV11-2 and J usage is TRBJ2-1; the D call may be TRBD1 or TRBD2 (5 bases each). V was shortened by 4 bases and J by 4 bases, with 14 bases between the two germline ends. The CDR3 consists of 15 residues. The germline V gene has CDR1 SGHAT and CDR2 FQNNGV. CDR3: CASSSRDQNYNEQFF. The CDR3 coding sequence is TGTGCCAGCAGCTCCCGGGACCAGAATTACAATGAGCAGTTCTTC.

This clone was seen at least ten times. V gene TRBV9 combines with J gene TRBJ1-1; perhaps TRBD1 as D (6 bases). The germline gives CDR1 SGDLS, CDR2 YYNGEE. The CDR3 consists of 13 residues. V was trimmed by 2 bases and J by 4 bases, leaving 9 bases between them. CDR3 loop: CASSVDSLTEAFF. CDR3 in DNA: TGTGCCAGCAGCGTGGACAGTCTCACTGAAGCTTTCTTT.

The rearrangement uses TRBV4-3 and TRBJ2-7; D remains unclear. The V end was cut by 1 base, the J end by 3 bases, with 10 bases between. Per the germline V gene, CDR1 is LGHNA and CDR2 is YSLEER. This CDR3 comprises 14 residues. The CDR3 DNA sequence: TGCGCCAGCAGCCAAGCGGTAGGCGACTACGAGCAGTACTTC. Translated, it gives CASSQAVGDYEQYF.

This clone was observed a handful of times. This chain uses TRBV6-5 with TRBJ2-3, with 8 positions matching TRBD2. CDR1 is MNHEY, CDR2 SVGAGI, per germline. The junction had 9 bases not matched to a gene; V was cut back by 5 bases and J by 5 bases. The CDR3 totals 15 residues. This CDR3 reads CASSPGGLRGDTQYF. CDR3 sequence (DNA): TGTGCCAGCAGTCCGGGGGGGCTACGAGGAGATACGCAGTATTTT.

This clone has a handful of counts. The rearrangement links TRBV27 to TRBJ1-6; the D gene is possibly TRBD1 (5 bases). The CDR3 consists of 14 residues. Trimming cost V 5 bases and J 8 bases, with 13 bases left between them. The V gene's germline CDR1 is MNHEY and CDR2 SMNVEV (reference sequence). CDR3 amino acids: CASSLGGTYSPLHF. CDR3 DNA: TGTGCCAGCAGTCTCGGCGGGACCTATTCACCCCTCCACTTT.

The chain recombines TRBV7-9 with TRBJ2-3; TRBD2 aligns across 9 bases. CDR3 length: 19 residues. Trimming removed 2 bases from V and 2 bases from J; junction bases left unmatched: 14. Germline V lookup: CDR1 SEHNR, CDR2 FQNEAQ (reference sequence). The CDR3, as DNA: TGTGCCAGCAGCTTACCCCCAGCGGGGGGACCTCCCGACACAGATACGCAGTATTTT. This encodes CASSLPPAGGPPDTDTQYF.